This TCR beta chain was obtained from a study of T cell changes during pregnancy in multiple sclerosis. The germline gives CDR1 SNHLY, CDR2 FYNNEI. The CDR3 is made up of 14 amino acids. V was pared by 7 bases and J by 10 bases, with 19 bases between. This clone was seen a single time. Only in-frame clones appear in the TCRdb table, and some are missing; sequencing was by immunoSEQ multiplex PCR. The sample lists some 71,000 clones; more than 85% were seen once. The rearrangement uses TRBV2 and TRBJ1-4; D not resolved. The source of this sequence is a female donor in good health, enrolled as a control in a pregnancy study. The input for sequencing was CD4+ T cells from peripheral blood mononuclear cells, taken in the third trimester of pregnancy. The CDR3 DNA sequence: TGTGCCAGCACTGCCGGACTCCCGGGAGCAAAACTGTTTTTT. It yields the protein CASTAGLPGAKLFF. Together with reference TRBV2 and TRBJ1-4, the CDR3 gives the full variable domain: EPEVTQTPSHQVTQMGQEVILRCVPISNHLYFYWYRQILGQKVEFLVSFYNNEISEKSEIFDDQFSVERPDGSNFTLKIRSTKLEDSAMYFCASTAGLPGAKLFFGSGTQLSVL.